The rows below give T cell receptor beta chains drawn from one sample of a study of blood T cells in healthy people across ages. TCRdb reprocessed the 5' RACE reads via MiXCR and lists one record per CDR3 protein. Here the sample spans hundreds of thousands of distinct CDR3 sequences, roughly 49% being singletons. Input material: blood. Receptor source: a woman aged 55-69 years in good health. CDR3s include the opening cysteine and the closing phenylalanine or tryptophan. The D gene is left open where the match is weak. Clone size is shown for a subset of rows, as once, few, many or a class of expanded clone.

V gene	D gene	clone size	CDR3 length	J gene	CDR3 protein	CDR3 DNA
TRBV29-1	NA	few	12	TRBJ2-7	CSVEGRVGEQYF	TGCAGCGTTGAAGGCAGGGTCGGCGAGCAGTACTTC
TRBV11-2	NA	NA	11	TRBJ2-1	CASSPGREQFF	TGTGCCAGCAGTCCAGGACGTGAGCAGTTCTTC
TRBV3-1	NA	NA	15	TRBJ1-5	CASSLGLLGNQPQHF	TGTGCCAGCAGCCTCGGATTATTGGGCAATCAGCCCCAGCATTTT
TRBV10-3	NA	few	15	TRBJ2-7	CAISEATGGQYEQYF	TGTGCCATCAGTGAGGCGACCGGGGGACAGTACGAGCAGTACTTC
TRBV7-2	TRBD1	NA	16	TRBJ1-5	CASSLGPDRVIQPQHF	TGTGCCAGCAGCTTAGGTCCGGACAGGGTGATTCAGCCCCAGCATTTT
TRBV13	TRBD2	NA	16	TRBJ2-6	CASSLKAGGPLGVLTF	TGTGCCAGCAGCCTCAAAGCGGGAGGGCCGTTAGGCGTCCTGACTTTC
TRBV7-3	TRBD2	NA	17	TRBJ2-5	CASSLKPGLAVQETQYF	TGTGCCAGCAGCTTGAAGCCGGGACTAGCGGTCCAAGAGACCCAGTACTTC
TRBV20-1	NA	NA	14	TRBJ2-6	CSARVNSGANVLTF	TGCAGTGCTAGGGTCAACTCTGGGGCCAACGTCCTGACTTTC
TRBV7-9	TRBD1	NA	15	TRBJ2-5	CASNNWDRQQETQYF	TGTGCCAGCAACAACTGGGACAGACAACAAGAGACCCAGTACTTC
TRBV14	NA	few	17	TRBJ1-1	CASSQDRTPSSNTEAFF	TGTGCCAGCAGCCAAGATCGCACACCCAGTTCGAACACTGAAGCTTTCTTT
TRBV7-3	NA	few	15	TRBJ2-1	CASSYQPRSYNEQFF	TGTGCCAGCAGTTATCAGCCCCGCTCCTACAATGAGCAGTTCTTC
TRBV7-9	TRBD1	once	16	TRBJ1-2	CASSLKVRDSDYGYTF	TGTGCCAGCAGCTTAAAGGTTAGGGACAGCGACTATGGCTACACCTTC
TRBV20-1	TRBD1	NA	17	TRBJ1-5	CSASSAGAGGFNQPQHF	TGCAGTGCTAGTTCGGCGGGGGCAGGGGGCTTCAATCAGCCCCAGCATTTT
TRBV20-1	TRBD2	NA	16	TRBJ2-7	CSAGGPTAGAIYEQYF	TGCAGTGCAGGCGGGCCAACAGCGGGAGCGATATACGAGCAGTACTTC
TRBV4-1	NA	few	14	TRBJ2-1	CASSQVQRYNEQFF	TGCGCCAGCAGCCAAGTACAGCGATACAATGAGCAGTTCTTC
TRBV6-2/TRBV6-3	NA	NA	15	TRBJ1-1	CASSYLRQRNTEAFF	TGTGCCAGCAGTTACCTTCGACAGAGGAACACTGAAGCTTTCTTT
TRBV12-3/TRBV12-4	TRBD1	NA	13	TRBJ2-4	CASSGDREGIQYF	TGTGCCAGCAGTGGGGACAGGGAGGGGATTCAGTACTTC
TRBV20-1	NA	NA	14	TRBJ1-1	CSARGSLMNTEAFF	TGCAGTGCTAGGGGCAGTCTTATGAACACTGAAGCTTTCTTT
TRBV3-1	NA	NA	16	TRBJ2-1	CASSYLHRDPGNEQFF	TGTGCCAGCAGCTATCTACACAGGGACCCGGGCAATGAGCAGTTCTTC
TRBV28	NA	few	17	TRBJ1-2	CASINVGTELANYGYTF	TGTGCCAGCATCAACGTTGGGACGGAGTTAGCTAACTATGGCTACACCTTC
TRBV29-1	NA	NA	17	TRBJ1-1	CSVVGGVGGQLDSEAFF	TGCAGCGTTGTTGGGGGCGTGGGGGGGCAACTAGACTCTGAAGCTTTCTTT
TRBV12-3/TRBV12-4	TRBD1	once	18	TRBJ2-7	CASSIPLAGTGIRDEQYF	TGTGCCAGCAGTATACCGCTCGCCGGGACAGGGATACGAGATGAGCAGTACTTC
TRBV12-3/TRBV12-4	TRBD1	few	13	TRBJ2-5	CASTRDSQETQYF	TGTGCCAGCACCCGGGACAGTCAAGAGACCCAGTACTTC
TRBV7-3	TRBD2	few	16	TRBJ2-3	CASSLDSGRADGTQYF	TGTGCCAGCAGCTTAGATAGCGGGAGGGCCGATGGTACGCAGTATTTT
TRBV28	NA	once	17	TRBJ2-3	CASTPSLGAAYTDTQYF	TGTGCCAGCACCCCAAGTTTAGGGGCCGCCTACACAGATACGCAGTATTTT
TRBV7-9	NA	NA	12	TRBJ2-1	CASSLSYNDQFF	TGTGCCAGCAGCTTATCCTACAATGATCAGTTCTTC
TRBV20-1	NA	few	14	TRBJ2-7	CSAVEGTISYEQYF	TGCAGTGCCGTAGAGGGTACCATCTCCTACGAGCAGTACTTC
TRBV20-1	NA	NA	15	TRBJ2-3	CSAPSDYFRQIGQYF	TGCAGTGCTCCATCTGACTACTTTAGACAGATAGGGCAGTATTTT
TRBV7-2	TRBD1	NA	13	TRBJ2-5	CASSTGAGETQYF	TGTGCCAGCAGCACAGGGGCTGGGGAGACCCAGTACTTC
TRBV11-2	TRBD2	NA	17	TRBJ2-5	CASSLGWASGSRNEQYF	TGTGCCAGCAGCTTAGGGTGGGCTAGCGGGAGTAGGAATGAGCAGTACTTC
TRBV27	NA	NA	13	TRBJ2-1	CARGRGRGNEQFF	TGTGCCAGGGGTCGGGGCAGGGGAAATGAGCAGTTCTTC
TRBV29-1	NA	NA	15	TRBJ2-1	CSVEGSPGSYNEQFF	TGCAGCGTTGAAGGGTCACCGGGATCCTACAATGAGCAGTTCTTC
TRBV5-1	TRBD1	NA	14	TRBJ2-7	CASSDIQGTYEQYF	TGCGCCAGCAGCGACATACAGGGGACCTACGAGCAGTACTTC
TRBV29-1	NA	few	16	TRBJ2-3	CSVEGGSGADTDTQYF	TGCAGCGTTGAAGGTGGGTCGGGAGCGGATACAGATACGCAGTATTTT
TRBV10-3	NA	few	18	TRBJ2-1	CAISRLLTAEYGFNEQFF	TGTGCCATCAGCCGACTACTAACCGCGGAGTATGGTTTCAATGAGCAGTTCTTC
TRBV20-1	NA	few	14	TRBJ2-2	CSASPAENTGELFF	TGCAGTGCTAGTCCGGCGGAGAACACCGGGGAGCTGTTTTTT
TRBV28	NA	many	14	TRBJ2-7	CASSLWASSYEQYF	TGTGCCAGCAGTTTATGGGCAAGCTCCTACGAGCAGTACTTC
TRBV6-2/TRBV6-3	NA	NA	14	TRBJ2-7	CASLPSGRGSEQYF	TGTGCCAGCCTCCCCTCGGGGCGCGGCTCGGAGCAGTACTTC
TRBV7-2	NA	few	14	TRBJ1-4	CASSFGAHGVKLFF	TGTGCCAGCAGCTTCGGGGCGCATGGGGTAAAACTGTTTTTT
TRBV7-2	TRBD2	NA	15	TRBJ2-1	CASSQTSGRNNEQFF	TGTGCCAGCAGCCAGACTAGCGGGAGGAACAATGAGCAGTTCTTC
TRBV9	TRBD2	NA	18	TRBJ2-4	CASSVATSSGRGKSIQYF	TGTGCCAGCAGCGTAGCTACGAGTAGCGGGAGGGGAAAAAGCATTCAGTACTTC
TRBV7-2	TRBD1	NA	14	TRBJ1-2	CASSLGQEVYGYTF	TGTGCCAGCAGCTTGGGACAGGAGGTCTATGGCTACACCTTC
TRBV3-1	TRBD2	NA	16	TRBJ2-7	CASSPLAGPRYNEQYF	TGTGCCAGCAGCCCACTAGCGGGGCCACGCTACAATGAGCAGTACTTC
TRBV27	NA	NA	16	TRBJ2-2	CASSLWASSNTGELFF	TGTGCCAGCAGTTTATGGGCCAGTTCGAACACCGGGGAGCTGTTTTTT
TRBV18	NA	medium-sized	14	TRBJ1-1	CASSPQGENTEAFF	TGTGCCAGCTCACCACAGGGAGAGAACACTGAAGCTTTCTTT
TRBV7-2	TRBD1	few	15	TRBJ1-2	CASSLGQDFFYGYTF	TGTGCCAGCAGCCTGGGACAGGACTTCTTCTATGGCTACACCTTC
TRBV27	NA	NA	17	TRBJ1-6	CASSLSWGSSYNSPPHF	TGTGCCAGCAGTTTATCTTGGGGGAGCTCCTATAATTCACCCCCCCACTTT
TRBV5-1	TRBD2	NA	13	TRBJ2-7	CASSFQRDYEQYF	TGCGCCAGCAGCTTCCAGCGGGACTACGAGCAGTACTTC
TRBV10-3	NA	NA	12	TRBJ1-6	CAISEATSPLHF	TGTGCCATCAGTGAAGCAACTTCACCCCTCCACTTT
TRBV5-1	TRBD1	few	15	TRBJ2-7	CASSHGQGTSYEQYF	TGCGCCAGCAGCCATGGACAGGGGACCTCCTACGAGCAGTACTTC
TRBV20-1	NA	NA	16	TRBJ2-3	CSARNRRDHYTDTQYF	TGCAGTGCTAGGAACCGGCGGGATCACTACACAGATACGCAGTATTTT
TRBV6-2/TRBV6-3	NA	few	17	TRBJ2-1	CASTPSRPSRPYNEQFF	TGTGCCAGCACACCCTCGCGTCCGTCCCGGCCCTACAATGAGCAGTTCTTC
TRBV7-9	NA	NA	12	TRBJ1-2	CASSLAIHGYTF	TGTGCCAGCAGCTTAGCCATCCATGGCTACACCTTC
TRBV20-1	TRBD1	NA	13	TRBJ1-4	CSANDRVDEKLFF	TGCAGTGCCAACGACAGGGTGGATGAAAAACTGTTTTTT
TRBV20-1	TRBD1	few	14	TRBJ2-5	CSATSGTGEETQYF	TGCAGTGCTACCTCCGGGACAGGGGAAGAGACCCAGTACTTC
TRBV20-1	NA	NA	14	TRBJ2-7	CSARRTGAGYEQYF	TGCAGTGCTAGAAGAACAGGGGCGGGGTACGAGCAGTACTTC
TRBV11-2	NA	NA	16	TRBJ2-3	CASSLDLREGTDTQYF	TGTGCCAGCAGCTTAGATCTGCGGGAAGGAACAGATACGCAGTATTTT
TRBV4-2	NA	many	15	TRBJ1-5	CASSLQPGVNQPQHF	TGTGCCAGCAGCCTCCAGCCAGGGGTTAATCAGCCCCAGCATTTT
TRBV12-3/TRBV12-4	NA	once	14	TRBJ1-2	CASSLGPTQRGYTF	TGTGCCAGCAGTTTGGGTCCGACACAACGAGGCTACACCTTC